The clone carrying this T cell receptor (beta chain) was detected a few times. Antigen: not known. This entry comes from a study of T cell responses to AZD1222 COVID-19 vaccine. The study's findings and limits: Recipients of two AZD1222 doses showed rising Spike-specific TCR breadth and depth. Sampling captured repertoires only after the peak T cell response. Most donors were white British, females outnumbered males, and clonal diversity was possibly underestimated. Nearly half of unique spike-specific TCRs reportedly avoided B.1.351 and B.1.1.7 mutated regions.

V was pared by 2 bases and J by 8 bases, with 5 bases of the junction left unmatched. The CDR3 is 14 amino acids. Germline-derived CDR1 and CDR2 are GTSNPN and SVGIG (reference sequence). Libraries were prepared by immunoSEQ multiplex PCR; TCRdb keeps only in-frame clonotypes and omits some of them. This sample has 130,000 or so clones, with less than 95% found just once. This sequence was found in an adult who received the MenACWY meningococcal vaccine as a control. V gene TRBV30 combines with J gene TRBJ2-1, with TRBD2 matching 11 bases. The input for sequencing was peripheral blood, taken 28 days after the second dose of the MenACWY control vaccine. The CDR3 is CAWSPGLAVDEQFF. DNA of the CDR3: TGTGCCTGGAGTCCGGGACTAGCGGTAGATGAGCAGTTCTTC.